The 20 T cell receptor beta chains listed next were all sequenced from one sample in a study of T-cell memory formation after mild COVID-19. TCRdb recomputed calls from the 5' RACE reads with MiXCR, one row per CDR3 protein. The top ten clones hold roughly 22% of a sample with hundreds of thousands of distinct CDR3 sequences, 8% to 9% of them seen once. The sample taken for sequencing was PBMCs or a T cell subset sorted from them (not recorded which). These receptor sequences come from a man younger than 35 who had mild COVID-19 (a few samples of this study predate the infection). Cell type and time point are not known.

V and J are TRBV7-9 and TRBJ2-1; D perhaps matches TRBD2 (7 bases). This CDR3 spans 18 amino acids. The V end lost 1 base, the J end lost 0 bases, and 16 bases lay between the germline ends. In germline, CDR1 is SEHNR, CDR2 FQNEAQ (reference sequence). The CDR3 sequence: CASSLVAGGPISYNEQFF. CDR3 DNA sequence: TGTGCCAGCAGCTTAGTGGCCGGGGGGCCCATCTCCTACAATGAGCAGTTCTTC. The full variable domain, with the rest looked up from reference TRBV7-9 and TRBJ2-1, is DTGVSQNPRHKITKRGQNVTFRCDPISEHNRLYWYRQTLGQGPEFLTYFQNEAQLEKSRLLSDRFSAERPKGSFSTLEIQRTEQGDSAMYLCASSLVAGGPISYNEQFFGPGTRLTVL.

This clonotype was found many times. The rearrangement links TRBV4-1 to TRBJ2-4, with 10 bases matching TRBD1. The CDR3 runs 15 residues. Losses at the gene ends were 3 bases for V and 5 bases for J; bases not matched to a gene: 4. Germline V gives CDR1 MGHRA, CDR2 YSYEKL. CDR3 nucleotide sequence: TGCGCCAGCAGCCAGAGGGACAGGGGTGAAAACATTCAGTACTTC. Residues: CASSQRDRGENIQYF.

This clonotype came up a few times. The genes are TRBV6-5 and TRBJ2-5, with D tentatively TRBD2 (6 bases). This CDR3 is 15 amino acids long. The V and J ends lost 5 bases and 5 bases respectively, with 18 bases between them. CDR1 is MNHEY, CDR2 SVGAGI, per germline. DNA of the CDR3: TGTGCCAGCAGTCGCCCGACTAGTTTGGGGGAGACCCAGTACTTC. Translated: CASSRPTSLGETQYF.

The sample holds a few counts of this clonotype. The gene calls are TRBV4-2 and TRBJ1-3, with D unclear. Trimming took 4 bases from V and 4 from J, leaving 11 bases between them. This CDR3 comprises 14 residues. Per the germline V gene, CDR1 is LGHNA and CDR2 is YNFKEQ. DNA of the CDR3: TGTGCCAGCAGCCCGAGGTCTCGGGGAAACACCATATATTTT. This sequence encodes CASSPRSRGNTIYF.

There are a few counts of this clonotype. The V gene is TRBV18, the J gene TRBJ1-1; a possible D gene is TRBD1 (6 bases). The CDR3 contains 15 residues. The V gene lost 6 bases and the J gene lost 0 bases, with 14 bases spanning the gap. The germline gives CDR1 KGHSH, CDR2 LQKENI. The CDR3 is CASSEGGQMNTEAFF. In DNA form, the CDR3 reads TGTGCCAGCTCGGAGGGGGGGCAGATGAACACTGAAGCTTTCTTT.

J is TRBJ1-2 and V is TRBV5-6; tentatively, D is TRBD1 (5 bases). V dropped 3 bases and J dropped 6 bases, with 15 bases sitting between them. Germline values: CDR1 SGHDT, CDR2 YYEEEE. The CDR3 is 14 amino acids. The CDR3 spells CASSSLGGRDGYTF. DNA of the CDR3: TGTGCCAGCAGCTCCCTCGGGGGACGGGATGGCTACACCTTC.

This clonotype was recorded many times. The chain uses TRBV7-2 and TRBJ1-1, with TRBD1 identical over 8 bases. The V segment lost 3 bases and the J segment 5 bases; nucleotides outside the gene matches: 17. The length of the CDR3 is 18 residues. Looked up from germline, CDR1 is SGHTA and CDR2 is FQGNSA. DNA of the CDR3: TGTGCCAGCAGCTTCCGGGGATTTTCACAGGGGGTCTTGACTGAAGCTTTCTTT. It translates to CASSFRGFSQGVLTEAFF.

V gene TRBV12-3 or TRBV12-4 combines with J gene TRBJ1-4, with a tentative D call TRBD1 (5 bases). V lost 5 bases and J 4 bases, leaving 11 bases between the germline ends. The CDR3 runs to 14 residues. The DNA for the CDR3 is TGTGCCAGCAGTCTCCGGCAGGGTAATGAAAAACTGTTTTTT. Translated, it gives CASSLRQGNEKLFF.

The chain recombines TRBV5-1 with TRBJ1-6; perhaps TRBD1 as D (6 bases). V was pared by 0 bases and J by 2 bases, with 18 bases between. CDR3 length: 19 amino acids. Germline V gene lookup returns CDR1 SGHRS and CDR2 YFSETQ. CDR3 region: CASSLAGDNQVPYNSPLHF. Written as DNA, the CDR3 is TGCGCCAGCAGCTTGGCGGGGGACAATCAAGTCCCCTATAATTCACCCCTCCACTTT.

The chain links TRBV7-2 to TRBJ2-1; 12 nucleotides align to TRBD2. The CDR3 runs 16 residues. CDR1 is SGHTA and CDR2 is FQGNSA in the germline V gene. V lost 3 bases and J lost 5; bases outside the gene matches: 5. CDR3: CASSFTSGGIHNEQFF. The CDR3 region has the DNA TGTGCCAGCAGCTTCACTAGCGGGGGGATTCACAATGAGCAGTTCTTC.

This clonotype was recorded many times. The genes are TRBV3-1 and TRBJ1-2; D is possibly TRBD1 (5 bases). The CDR3 runs 13 residues. Trimming cost V 8 bases and J 4 bases, with 14 bases left between them. Germline V gene sequence: CDR1 LGHDT, CDR2 YNNKEL (reference sequence). The CDR3 is CASRGVAGYGYTF. Here the CDR3 DNA reads TGTGCCAGCCGGGGGGTGGCGGGCTATGGCTACACCTTC.

This clonotype turned up a few times. The chain couples TRBV20-1 to TRBJ2-7, with D possibly matching TRBD1 (5 bases). Per germline, CDR1 DFQATT and CDR2 SNEGSKA (reference sequence). The CDR3 spans 11 residues. Between the trimmed V and J ends, which lost 6 bases and 5 bases, there was a span of 11 bases. The CDR3 DNA sequence: TGCAGTGCCAGGGAAAAGGACGAGCAGTACTTC. As protein: CSAREKDEQYF.

This clonotype has ten or more counts. J is TRBJ2-7 and V is TRBV9; 9 bases map to TRBD1. With V trimmed by 3 bases and J by 0 bases, 7 bases remained unmatched. Germline-derived CDR1 and CDR2 are SGDLS and YYNGEE. The CDR3 sequence is 16 residues long. The CDR3 region has the DNA TGTGCCAGCAGCGGGCCCCGGGACAGGGTCTCCTACGAGCAGTACGTC. This gives the protein CASSGPRDRVSYEQYV.

V usage is TRBV6-5 and J usage is TRBJ2-5; 10 bases map to TRBD2. This CDR3 spans 17 amino acids. The trim removed 6 bases at V and 5 bases at J, leaving 15 bases unmatched. Germline V CDR1 and CDR2: MNHEY, SVGAGI. DNA for the CDR3: TGTGCCAGCAGCCCCCGGATAGTAGCGGGGGGTGAGGAGACCCAGTACTTC. Amino acids: CASSPRIVAGGEETQYF.

This rearrangement joins TRBV20-1 to TRBJ2-3, with unresolved D. The CDR3 runs 12 residues. Looked up from germline, CDR1 is DFQATT and CDR2 is SNEGSKA (reference sequence). V lost 5 bases to trimming and J lost 0 bases, with 6 bases between them. The CDR3 coding sequence is TGCAGTGCTTACTCTAGCACAGATACGCAGTATTTT. Translation: CSAYSSTDTQYF.

This clonotype was seen many times. The rearrangement links TRBV5-6 to TRBJ2-5; a possible D gene is TRBD1 (6 bases). There are 15 residues in the CDR3. From germline, CDR1 is SGHDT and CDR2 YYEEEE. V was pared by 4 bases and J by 7 bases, with 20 bases between. The CDR3 nucleotides are TGTGCCAGCAGCCCTGAGTCCCGGGACATTGGGACCCAGTACTTC. Translating it yields CASSPESRDIGTQYF.

This clonotype appeared a few times. The V gene is TRBV7-2, the J gene TRBJ1-3; 9 positions agree with TRBD1. CDR1 SGHTA and CDR2 FQGNSA come from the germline V gene. With 1 base clipped from V and 0 bases from J, the junction kept 7 bases outside the gene matches. This CDR3 is built from 18 residues. This chain's CDR3 is CASSLEGQGPFSGNTIYF. The CDR3 DNA reads as TGTGCCAGCAGCTTAGAGGGACAGGGCCCATTCTCTGGAAACACCATATATTTT.

This clonotype was detected only a few times. The chain recombines TRBV19 with TRBJ2-3; a weak D match, TRBD2 (7 bases). The ends were cut back, 3 bases at V and 5 bases at J, with 18 bases in the middle. CDR1 is LNHDA and CDR2 is SQIVND in the germline V gene (reference sequence). The CDR3 loop spans 16 amino acids. CDR3 region: CASSINAGGGIDTQYF. The DNA for the CDR3 is TGTGCCAGTAGTATTAACGCGGGCGGGGGCATAGATACGCAGTATTTT.

This clonotype has only a few counts. The rearrangement uses TRBV7-2 and TRBJ2-2, with a possible D match to TRBD2 (6 bases). In germline, CDR1 is SGHTA, CDR2 FQGNSA. V was trimmed by 5 bases and J by 2 bases, leaving 12 bases between them. This CDR3 has 15 residues. CDR3 sequence reads: CASSGDGGNTGELFF. The CDR3 nucleotides read TGTGCCAGCAGCGGGGACGGGGGAAACACCGGGGAGCTGTTTTTT.

V gene TRBV5-4 combines with J gene TRBJ1-1; D might be TRBD1 (6 bases). V gave up 3 bases and J gave up 1 base, with 10 bases separating them. The CDR3 sequence is 14 residues long. Germline CDR1 SGHNT, CDR2 YYREEE (reference sequence). The DNA of the CDR3 is TGTGCCAGCAGCTCCCCGACAGGGAACACTGAAGCTTTCTTT. Residues: CASSSPTGNTEAFF.